This is a list of T cell receptor beta chains from one sample in a study of blood T cell repertoires in COVID-19. Using immunoSEQ multiplex PCR, the repertoire was profiled, and TCRdb retains in-frame clones only, with some absent. The sample lists approximately 300,000 clones, roughly 89% occurring once. Material for sequencing was peripheral blood. These TCRs come from a man aged 25-40 years with acute or convalescent COVID-19. CDR3s include the opening cysteine and the closing phenylalanine or tryptophan. The order of the fields is V gene, CDR3 length, clone size, J gene, D gene, CDR3 DNA, CDR3 protein. A D gene is named only where the DNA matches it firmly. Clone size, where shown, is once, few, many, or a class for clones that have expanded.

v_call: TRBV28
cdr3_length: 13
clone_size: .
j_call: TRBJ2-7
d_call: TRBD1
cdr3_nt: TGTGCCAGCAGTTTAGGCAGGGGGCGAGAGCAGTACTTC
cdr3_aa: CASSLGRGREQYF

v_call: TRBV4-2
cdr3_length: 13
clone_size: .
j_call: TRBJ2-7
d_call: TRBD1
cdr3_nt: TGTGCCAGCAGCCCTCGACCGGGACAGGGTCTAGGTTTC
cdr3_aa: CASSPRPGQGLGF

v_call: TRBV25-1
cdr3_length: 13
clone_size: .
j_call: TRBJ1-1
d_call: .
cdr3_nt: TGTGCCGGCACAACAGGGCTCGCCACTGAAGCTTTCTTT
cdr3_aa: CAGTTGLATEAFF

v_call: TRBV12-3/TRBV12-4
cdr3_length: 13
clone_size: .
j_call: TRBJ1-4
d_call: TRBD1
cdr3_nt: TGTGCCAGCAGACCCCGGACAGGCGAAAAACTGTTTTTT
cdr3_aa: CASRPRTGEKLFF

v_call: TRBV5-6
cdr3_length: 15
clone_size: .
j_call: TRBJ2-5
d_call: .
cdr3_nt: TGTGCCAGCAGCTTCGTCAAGACAGCCCAAGAGACCCAGTACTTC
cdr3_aa: CASSFVKTAQETQYF

v_call: TRBV27
cdr3_length: 15
clone_size: .
j_call: TRBJ1-2
d_call: TRBD1
cdr3_nt: TGTGCCAGCAGTTTATCCGGGGACAGGGTCGATGGCTACACCTTC
cdr3_aa: CASSLSGDRVDGYTF

v_call: TRBV10-1
cdr3_length: 12
clone_size: .
j_call: TRBJ2-1
d_call: .
cdr3_nt: TGCGCCAGCGGCGGGGATTACAATGAGCAGTTCTTC
cdr3_aa: CASGGDYNEQFF

v_call: TRBV30
cdr3_length: 13
clone_size: .
j_call: TRBJ1-2
d_call: .
cdr3_nt: TGTGCCTGGAGTGTTTCAGGGAACTATGGCTACACCTTC
cdr3_aa: CAWSVSGNYGYTF

v_call: TRBV6-2/TRBV6-3
cdr3_length: 13
clone_size: .
j_call: TRBJ1-5
d_call: .
cdr3_nt: TGTGCCAGCAGTTCCGGGGGTCGAGGGGCCCAGCATTTT
cdr3_aa: CASSSGGRGAQHF

v_call: TRBV28
cdr3_length: 16
clone_size: .
j_call: TRBJ1-5
d_call: .
cdr3_nt: TGTGCCAGCAGTTCGACCCAGGGGTCGGCCTATCAGCCCCAGCATTTT
cdr3_aa: CASSSTQGSAYQPQHF

v_call: TRBV7-9
cdr3_length: 12
clone_size: .
j_call: TRBJ1-3
d_call: .
cdr3_nt: TGTGCCAGCAGCCCATCAGGGGACACCATATATTTT
cdr3_aa: CASSPSGDTIYF

v_call: TRBV12-3/TRBV12-4
cdr3_length: 13
clone_size: once
j_call: TRBJ1-2
d_call: TRBD1
cdr3_nt: TGTGCCAGCACCCGGGACAGACCAGCCGGCTACACCTTC
cdr3_aa: CASTRDRPAGYTF

v_call: TRBV6-1
cdr3_length: 16
clone_size: .
j_call: TRBJ2-1
d_call: .
cdr3_nt: TGTGCCAGCAGTGAAAGGGGCCTGAGCTCCTACAATGAGCAGTTCTTC
cdr3_aa: CASSERGLSSYNEQFF

v_call: TRBV7-2
cdr3_length: 16
clone_size: .
j_call: TRBJ1-3
d_call: TRBD1
cdr3_nt: TGTGCCAGCAGCTTTACAGGGGCACTCTCTGGAAACACCATATATTTT
cdr3_aa: CASSFTGALSGNTIYF

v_call: TRBV7-3
cdr3_length: 17
clone_size: once
j_call: TRBJ2-3
d_call: TRBD2
cdr3_nt: TGTGCCAGCAGCCTAAGCCATCTAGCGGGAGTTTTGGATACGCAGTATTTT
cdr3_aa: CASSLSHLAGVLDTQYF

v_call: TRBV6-5
cdr3_length: 16
clone_size: .
j_call: TRBJ1-3
d_call: TRBD1
cdr3_nt: TGTGCCAGCAGTTACTCACATGGGACAGCTGGAAACACCATATATTTT
cdr3_aa: CASSYSHGTAGNTIYF

v_call: TRBV6-5
cdr3_length: 15
clone_size: .
j_call: TRBJ2-2
d_call: TRBD1
cdr3_nt: TGTGCCAGTACAGGGGTTAGTCCGAACACCGGGGAGCTGTTTTTT
cdr3_aa: CASTGVSPNTGELFF

v_call: TRBV3-1/TRBV3-2
cdr3_length: 16
clone_size: .
j_call: TRBJ2-4
d_call: TRBD2
cdr3_nt: TGTGCCAGCAGCCAAGACGTACGGGGGGTTCAAAACATTCAGTACTTC
cdr3_aa: CASSQDVRGVQNIQYF

v_call: TRBV18
cdr3_length: 16
clone_size: .
j_call: TRBJ2-1
d_call: TRBD1
cdr3_nt: TGTGCCAGCTCACTGACGGGGACAGGGGCTTACAATGAGCAGTTCTTC
cdr3_aa: CASSLTGTGAYNEQFF

v_call: TRBV12-5
cdr3_length: 15
clone_size: .
j_call: TRBJ1-5
d_call: .
cdr3_nt: TGTGCTAGTGGTCTACAGGGCTTGTCTGATCAGCCCCAGCATTTT
cdr3_aa: CASGLQGLSDQPQHF

v_call: TRBV30
cdr3_length: 13
clone_size: .
j_call: TRBJ2-7
d_call: .
cdr3_nt: TGTGCCTGGAGGGGCAGGCTCAGCTACGAGCAGTACTTC
cdr3_aa: CAWRGRLSYEQYF

v_call: TRBV30
cdr3_length: 15
clone_size: once
j_call: TRBJ2-2
d_call: .
cdr3_nt: TGTGCCTGGAGTGGCGCGAGTTCGAACACCGGGGAGCTGTTTTTT
cdr3_aa: CAWSGASSNTGELFF

v_call: TRBV19
cdr3_length: 15
clone_size: few
j_call: TRBJ2-7
d_call: TRBD1
cdr3_nt: TGTGCCAGTAGTACAGTACACAGGGGATACTACGAGCAGTACTTC
cdr3_aa: CASSTVHRGYYEQYF

v_call: TRBV7-8
cdr3_length: 13
clone_size: .
j_call: TRBJ1-5
d_call: .
cdr3_nt: TGTGCCAGCAGCCAGTGGGGCGATCAGCCCCAGCATTTT
cdr3_aa: CASSQWGDQPQHF

v_call: TRBV7-6
cdr3_length: 15
clone_size: .
j_call: TRBJ1-4
d_call: .
cdr3_nt: TGTGCCAGCAGCCCGCTGATCATGCGCGAAGAAAAACTGTTTTTT
cdr3_aa: CASSPLIMREEKLFF

v_call: TRBV10-3
cdr3_length: 16
clone_size: .
j_call: TRBJ2-7
d_call: TRBD1
cdr3_nt: TGTGCCATCAGTGACCTCGCGGGACAGGCCTCCTACGAGCAGTACTTC
cdr3_aa: CAISDLAGQASYEQYF

v_call: TRBV28
cdr3_length: 15
clone_size: once
j_call: TRBJ2-7
d_call: TRBD1
cdr3_nt: TGTGCCAGCAGAACCACCGGGACAGGGCGGTCCGAGCAGTACTTC
cdr3_aa: CASRTTGTGRSEQYF

v_call: TRBV28
cdr3_length: 14
clone_size: .
j_call: TRBJ1-2
d_call: TRBD1
cdr3_nt: TGTGCCAGCAGACTAAACGCAGGGGGACATGGCTACACCTTC
cdr3_aa: CASRLNAGGHGYTF

v_call: TRBV7-9
cdr3_length: 14
clone_size: once
j_call: TRBJ1-2
d_call: TRBD1
cdr3_nt: TGTGCCAGCAGCCGAACGACAGGGGCCTATGGCTACACCTTC
cdr3_aa: CASSRTTGAYGYTF

v_call: TRBV4-2
cdr3_length: 16
clone_size: .
j_call: TRBJ2-2
d_call: TRBD2
cdr3_nt: TGTGCCAGCAGCCAAGTGGGCGGGAGGAACACCGGGGAGCTGTTTTTT
cdr3_aa: CASSQVGGRNTGELFF

v_call: TRBV24-1
cdr3_length: 15
clone_size: .
j_call: TRBJ2-1
d_call: TRBD2
cdr3_nt: TGTGCCACCAGTGATCCTAGGACTAGCGGTAATGAGCAGTTCTTC
cdr3_aa: CATSDPRTSGNEQFF

v_call: TRBV6-2/TRBV6-3
cdr3_length: 19
clone_size: .
j_call: TRBJ1-5
d_call: TRBD1
cdr3_nt: TGTGCCAGCAGCCAGTGGCCCACAGGACAGGATAATAGCAATCAGCCCCAGCATTTT
cdr3_aa: CASSQWPTGQDNSNQPQHF

v_call: TRBV4-1
cdr3_length: 15
clone_size: .
j_call: TRBJ1-1
d_call: .
cdr3_nt: TGCGCCAGCAGCCCAGTGGGGGCTGAAAACACTGAAGCTTTCTTT
cdr3_aa: CASSPVGAENTEAFF

v_call: TRBV9
cdr3_length: 16
clone_size: once
j_call: TRBJ2-3
d_call: TRBD2
cdr3_nt: TGTGCCAGCAGCCGTGGCGGGAGTTTGAGCACAGATACGCAGTATTTT
cdr3_aa: CASSRGGSLSTDTQYF

v_call: TRBV4-2
cdr3_length: 16
clone_size: .
j_call: TRBJ1-1
d_call: .
cdr3_nt: TGTGCCAGCAGCCAAGTATTGGGGGGTCGGGGCACTGAAGCTTTCTTT
cdr3_aa: CASSQVLGGRGTEAFF

v_call: TRBV6-5
cdr3_length: 15
clone_size: .
j_call: TRBJ2-1
d_call: .
cdr3_nt: TGTGCCAGCCACAGGGCGAGCACAGGGAAGAATGAGCAGTTCTTC
cdr3_aa: CASHRASTGKNEQFF

v_call: TRBV6-1
cdr3_length: 13
clone_size: .
j_call: TRBJ2-2
d_call: .
cdr3_nt: TGTGCCAGCAGTGAACAAGGGAGCGGGGAGCTGTTTTTT
cdr3_aa: CASSEQGSGELFF

v_call: TRBV7-2
cdr3_length: 16
clone_size: medium-sized
j_call: TRBJ2-2
d_call: .
cdr3_nt: TGTGCCAGCAGCCTTCCGACAGAGCCGAACACCGGGGAGCTGTTTTTT
cdr3_aa: CASSLPTEPNTGELFF

v_call: TRBV3-1/TRBV3-2
cdr3_length: 12
clone_size: few
j_call: TRBJ2-7
d_call: .
cdr3_nt: TGTGCCAGCAGCCAGGCGTGGAGGGAGCAGTACTTC
cdr3_aa: CASSQAWREQYF

v_call: TRBV11-2
cdr3_length: 15
clone_size: .
j_call: TRBJ1-6
d_call: .
cdr3_nt: TGTGCCAGCAGCCCGGTCGGGGACATATATTCACCCCTCCACTTT
cdr3_aa: CASSPVGDIYSPLHF

v_call: TRBV28
cdr3_length: 11
clone_size: .
j_call: TRBJ1-5
d_call: .
cdr3_nt: TGTGCCAGCAGTCTCCATCAGCCCCAGCATTTT
cdr3_aa: CASSLHQPQHF